The next 20 T cell receptor beta chains were all read from a single sample in a study of circulating CD8 cells and anti-PD-1 response in melanoma. Four subsets defined by PD-1 and/or TIGIT were sorted from live CD3+CD8+TCRalphabeta+ cells. Using approximately 15 ng of total RNA, TCR libraries were made with the QIAseq Immune Repertoire TCR panel. TCRdb fed the reads into MiXCR, producing one record per CDR3 protein. The sample yields about 480 distinct CDR3 sequences, around 10% seen once. Source: CD8+ T cells from PBMCs, taken at baseline or after one month of anti-PD-1 therapy (not recorded which). The receptors derive from a human donor with melanoma.

In this sample, this clonotype is medium-sized. The rearrangement links TRBV3-2 to TRBJ2-7. TRBV3-2 is assigned pseudogene status. The CDR3 runs 11 residues. The CDR3 nucleotides are TGTGCCAGCAGCCCCAAATACGAGCAGTACTTC. It specifies CASSPKYEQYF.

This clonotype is judged large. The chain uses TRBV11-2 and TRBJ2-3; 10 bases agree with TRBD2. V lost 5 bases and J lost 0; bases outside the gene matches: 2. The CDR3 sequence is 15 residues long. Germline CDR1 and CDR2: SGHAT and FQNNGV. CDR3 coding DNA: TGTGCCAGCAGCCGGACTAGCGGAAGCACAGATACGCAGTATTTT. Encoded protein: CASSRTSGSTDTQYF.

This clonotype is labeled large. V and J are TRBV21-1 and TRBJ2-3; the DNA was not used to check the table's D call, TRBD2. TRBV21-1 is an annotated pseudogene. CDR3 size: 19 residues. CDR3 sequence: CASSKFLGIKLYKSDTQYF. The CDR3 DNA is TGTGCCAGCAGCAAATTCCTTGGGATTAAACTCTACAAGTCCGATACGCAGTATTTT.

The chain has TRBV19 and TRBJ2-3, with TRBD2 matching over 9 bases. CDR1 is LNHDA and CDR2 is SQIVND in the germline V gene (reference sequence). The junction had 10 bases not matched to a gene; V was cut back by 6 bases and J by 0 bases. This CDR3 comprises 17 residues. The CDR3 DNA reads as TGTGCCAGTAGCGATAAGACTAGCGGACGCAGCACAGATACGCAGTATTTT. It is translated as CASSDKTSGRSTDTQYF.

Within the sample, this clonotype is medium-sized. The rearrangement links TRBV19 to TRBJ2-1; a possible D gene is TRBD2 (5 bases). The CDR3 covers 16 residues. Trimming cost V 6 bases and J 4 bases, with 19 bases left between them. CDR1 and CDR2 (germline): LNHDA, SQIVND (reference sequence). The CDR3 here is CASSPATGLGYNEQFF. The DNA for the CDR3 is TGTGCCAGTAGCCCGGCCACTGGACTGGGATACAATGAGCAGTTCTTC.

This clonotype was counted between two and nine times. A read error may be the cause here, since a much bigger clone is one base away. The chain has TRBV19 and TRBJ2-1, with 10 bases that match TRBD1. After removal of 7 bases from V and 2 bases from J, the junction contained 5 bases not matched to a gene. Per the germline V gene, CDR1 is LNHDA and CDR2 is SQIVND (reference sequence). CDR3 length equals 15 residues. CDR3 residues: CASTWTGGPYNEQFF. CDR3 DNA: TGTGCCAGTACGTGGACAGGGGGGCCCTACAATGAGCAGTTCTTC.

This clonotype rates as medium-sized. The chain recombines TRBV10-3 with TRBJ2-7; D perhaps matches TRBD2 (5 bases). The CDR3 sequence is 11 residues long. V was clipped by 4 bases and J by 7 bases, with 8 bases between them. The germline V gene has CDR1 ENHRY and CDR2 SYGVKD. As DNA, the CDR3 is TGTGCCATCAGTGCGCCGGGGGAGCAGTACTTC. As protein: CAISAPGEQYF.

As concerns this clonotype: At one of its ends the junction is not consistent with the germline gene, which may arise from a read error. The V gene is TRBV27, the J gene TRBJ2-2, with 8 bases identical to TRBD2. The germline CDR1 and CDR2 sequences are MNHEY and SMNVEV (reference sequence). This CDR3 has 15 amino acids. Here the CDR3 DNA reads TGTGCCAACAGTGACAGCGCGGGGGGCACCGGGGAGCTGTTTTTT. It specifies CANSDSAGGTGELFF.

This clonotype is termed large (0.1 to 1%). Compared with germline, one end of the junction differs, possibly owing to a read error. J is TRBJ1-1 and V is TRBV19, with D maybe TRBD1 (5 bases). The CDR3 covers 14 residues. Germline values: CDR1 LNHDA, CDR2 SQIVND (reference sequence). CDR3 residues: CASSMGPTGTEVFF. CDR3 DNA sequence: TGTGCCAGTAGTATGGGGCCCACGGGCACTGAAGTTTTCTTT.

The V call is TRBV23-1, the J call TRBJ2-1, with D unclear. TRBV23-1 is noted as an ORF with a role that remains uncertain. The CDR3 loop spans 12 amino acids. V was trimmed by 4 bases and J by 7 bases, leaving 8 bases between them. DNA of the CDR3: TGCGCCAGCAGTCCAACTAAGAATGAGCAGTTCTTC. Translation: CASSPTKNEQFF.

By its share, this clonotype is medium-sized. The chain couples TRBV5-6 to TRBJ2-7, with 7 bases identical to TRBD1. Trimming at V came to 0 bases and at J to 5 bases, leaving 8 bases not matched to a gene. The germline V gene has CDR1 SGHDT and CDR2 YYEEEE. The CDR3 is 15 residues long. The CDR3 protein is CASSLGPGGVNEQYF. CDR3 bases: TGTGCCAGCAGCTTGGGGCCAGGGGGAGTCAACGAGCAGTACTTC.

Relative to its sample, this clonotype is large (0.1 to 1%). The chain links TRBV27 to TRBJ2-3; 10 nucleotides agree with TRBD2. Germline CDR1 reads MNHEY; CDR2 reads SMNVEV (reference sequence). With 5 bases clipped from V and 5 bases from J, the junction kept 7 bases outside the gene matches. This CDR3 region has 15 residues. The CDR3 nucleotides are TGTGCCAGCAGTCCCCGGACTAGCGGATTAGATACGCAGTATTTT. Encoded protein: CASSPRTSGLDTQYF.

This clonotype has more than one count but fewer than ten. One end of the junction fails to match germline, which may point to a read error. The V call is TRBV19, the J call TRBJ1-5; no clear D gene. Per germline, CDR1 LNHDA and CDR2 SQIVND (reference sequence). CDR3 length: 14 residues. CDR3 residues: CASSIDNPAQPQHF. CDR3 nucleotide sequence: TGTGCCAGTAGCATAGATAATCCAGCTCAGCCCCAGCATTTT. Looking up the rest from reference TRBV19 and TRBJ1-5 gives the full variable domain: DGGITQSPKYLFRKEGQNVTLSCEQNLNHDAMYWYRQDPGQGLRLIYYSQIVNDFQKGDIAEGYSVSREKKESFPLTVTSAQKNPTAFYLCASSIDNPAQPQHFGDGTRLSIL.

This clonotype qualifies as large. The CDR3 DNA reads as TGCACCAGCAGCCAAGTTGGTTCTAGCGGGCCCACAGATACGCAGTATTTT. As protein: CTSSQVGSSGPTDTQYF. V usage is TRBV1 and J usage is TRBJ2-3; TRBD2, the table's D call, was not compared with the DNA. TRBV1 is a recognized pseudogene. The CDR3 is made up of 17 amino acids.

The rearrangement uses TRBV19 and TRBJ1-1, with D unclear. This CDR3 region has 12 residues. Germline V gives CDR1 LNHDA, CDR2 SQIVND (reference sequence). V lost 1 base and J lost 5, with 5 bases in between. The chain's CDR3 is CASSIGRTEAFF. The CDR3 nucleotides are TGTGCCAGTAGTATAGGGAGGACTGAAGCTTTCTTT.

This chain connects TRBV19 to TRBJ2-7, with a tentative D call TRBD1 (5 bases). Trimming removed 5 bases from V and 5 bases from J, with 19 bases in between. The CDR3 extends over 15 amino acids. Germline V gives CDR1 LNHDA, CDR2 SQIVND (reference sequence). CDR3 in DNA: TGTGCCAGTAGTTCTGAATGGGGCTTTTCCCACGAGCAGTACTTC. This gives the protein CASSSEWGFSHEQYF.

This clonotype is labeled medium-sized (0.01 to 0.1%). The genes are TRBV19 and TRBJ2-3; D not resolved. Trimming removed 6 bases at V and 8 bases at J, with 12 bases between. Germline values: CDR1 LNHDA, CDR2 SQIVND (reference sequence). The CDR3 contains 12 residues. The CDR3 DNA reads TGTGCCAGTAGCTCGCTTTCGGGTACGCAGTATTTT. Its translation is CASSSLSGTQYF.

V is TRBV11-1 and J is TRBJ2-5, with 9 bases lining up with TRBD2. The junction had 4 bases not matched to a gene; V was cut back by 5 bases and J by 0 bases. This CDR3 region has 15 residues. The germline V gene encodes CDR1 SGHAT and CDR2 FQDESV (reference sequence). This chain's CDR3 is CASSPLAGDQETQYF. CDR3 in DNA: TGTGCCAGCAGCCCCTTAGCGGGAGACCAAGAGACCCAGTACTTC.

This clonotype is judged large. This chain joins TRBV19 and TRBJ2-7; D is perhaps TRBD2 (6 bases). This CDR3 is 15 amino acids long. From germline, CDR1 is LNHDA and CDR2 SQIVND (reference sequence). V was shortened by 1 base and J by 0 bases, with 10 bases between the two germline ends. The CDR3 nucleotides are TGTGCCAGTAGTATAGTAGGAGGGATCTCCTACGAGCAGTACTTC. It specifies CASSIVGGISYEQYF.

Sample share makes this clonotype large. The chain has TRBV7-2 and TRBJ2-7; unclear D gene. CDR1 is SGHTA and CDR2 is FQGNSA in the germline V gene. V was cut by 4 bases and J by 4 bases, with 14 bases left in between. This CDR3 spans 14 amino acids. The CDR3 protein is CASSSGPKIYEQYF. DNA for the CDR3: TGTGCCAGCAGCTCCGGACCAAAAATTTACGAGCAGTACTTC.